This T cell receptor beta chain was profiled in a study of regulatory T cells in long-lasting Graves disease. Whole-study findings and limits: Newly diagnosed patients had higher TCR diversity than persistent Graves' patients did.

This clonotype was seen ten or more times. Its antigen is unidentified. As for time point: newly diagnosed GD, antithyroid drugs for less than 3 months. Isolated PBMC RNA provided the starting material for the TCR library. Combining iRepertoire HTBI primers with Arm-PCR of CDR3 regions, the authors built TCR beta libraries. TCRdb redid the calling of the multiplex PCR reads with MiXCR, one entry per CDR3 protein. The top ten clones hold around 12% of a sample with 560,000 or so distinct CDR3 sequences, about 16% of them seen once. These data were also filed under a second study, of T cells in Graves' hyperthyroidism and ophthalmopathy.

This receptor was obtained from a man younger than 35 with Graves disease. This sample comprised peripheral blood mononuclear cells (PBMCs), obtained at new diagnosis, from a patient treated with antithyroid drugs.

This chain's CDR3 is CASRGPSSYEQYF. Here the CDR3 DNA reads TGCGCCAGCAGGGGTCCGAGCTCCTACGAGCAGTACTTC. The chain carries TRBV5-1 and TRBJ2-7; D gene unclear. The CDR3 extends over 13 amino acids. CDR1 and CDR2 (germline): SGHRS, YFSETQ. V was pared by 5 bases and J by 0 bases, with 9 bases between.